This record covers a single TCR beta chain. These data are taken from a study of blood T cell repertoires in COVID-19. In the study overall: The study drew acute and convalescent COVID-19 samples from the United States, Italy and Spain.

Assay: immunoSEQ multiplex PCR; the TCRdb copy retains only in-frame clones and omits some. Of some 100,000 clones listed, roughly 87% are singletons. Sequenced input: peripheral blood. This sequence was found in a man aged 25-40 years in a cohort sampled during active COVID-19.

The CDR3 coding sequence is TGTGCCAGTGCCCCGGGACAGGGGGTGGGGAACACTGAAGCTTTCTTT. Protein: CASAPGQGVGNTEAFF. This sequence joins TRBV25-1 and TRBJ1-1, with 11 bases matching TRBD1. The trim removed 9 bases at V and 1 base at J, leaving 10 bases unmatched. This CDR3 has 16 amino acids. Germline V CDR1 and CDR2: MGHDK, SYGVNS.